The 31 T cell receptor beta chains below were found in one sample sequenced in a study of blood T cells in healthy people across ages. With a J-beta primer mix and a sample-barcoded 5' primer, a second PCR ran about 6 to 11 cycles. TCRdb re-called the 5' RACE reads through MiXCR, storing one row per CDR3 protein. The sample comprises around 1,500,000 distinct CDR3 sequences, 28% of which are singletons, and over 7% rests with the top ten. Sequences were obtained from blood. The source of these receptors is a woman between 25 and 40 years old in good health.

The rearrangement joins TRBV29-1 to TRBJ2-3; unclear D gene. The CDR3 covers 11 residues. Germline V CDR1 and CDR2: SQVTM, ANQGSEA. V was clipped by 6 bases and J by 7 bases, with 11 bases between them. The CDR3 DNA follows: TGCAGCGTGTGGATAGTGAATACGCAGTATTTT. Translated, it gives CSVWIVNTQYF.

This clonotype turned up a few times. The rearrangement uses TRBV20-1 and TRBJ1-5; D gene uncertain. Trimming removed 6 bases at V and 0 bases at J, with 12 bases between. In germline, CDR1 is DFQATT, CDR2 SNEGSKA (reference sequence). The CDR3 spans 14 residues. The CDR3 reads CSAEELNSNQPQHF. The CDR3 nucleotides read TGCAGTGCAGAGGAGCTTAATAGCAATCAGCCCCAGCATTTT.

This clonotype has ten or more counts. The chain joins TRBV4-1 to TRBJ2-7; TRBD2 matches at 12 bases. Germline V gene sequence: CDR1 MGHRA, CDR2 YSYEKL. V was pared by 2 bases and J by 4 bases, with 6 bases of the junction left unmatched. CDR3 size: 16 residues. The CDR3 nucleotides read TGCGCCAGCAGCCAAACGCTAGCGGGAGGGCCATACGAGCAGTACTTC. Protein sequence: CASSQTLAGGPYEQYF.

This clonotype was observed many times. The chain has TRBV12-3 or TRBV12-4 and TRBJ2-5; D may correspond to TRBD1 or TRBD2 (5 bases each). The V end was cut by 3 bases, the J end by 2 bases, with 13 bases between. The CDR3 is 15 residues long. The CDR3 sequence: CASSFQTGGQETQYF. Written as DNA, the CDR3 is TGTGCCAGCAGTTTTCAAACAGGAGGACAAGAGACCCAGTACTTC.

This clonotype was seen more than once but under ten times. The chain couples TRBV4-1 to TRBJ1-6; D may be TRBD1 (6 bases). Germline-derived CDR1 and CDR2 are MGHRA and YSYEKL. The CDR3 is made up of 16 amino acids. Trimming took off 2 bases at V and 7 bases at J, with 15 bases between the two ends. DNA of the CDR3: TGCGCCAGCAGCCAAATGAGCCCGGGACAAAATTCACCCCTCCACTTT. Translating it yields CASSQMSPGQNSPLHF.

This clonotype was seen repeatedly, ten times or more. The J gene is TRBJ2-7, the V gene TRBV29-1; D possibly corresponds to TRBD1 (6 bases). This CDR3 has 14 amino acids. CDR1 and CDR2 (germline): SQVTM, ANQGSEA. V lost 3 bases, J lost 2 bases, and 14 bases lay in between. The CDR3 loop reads CSVEPAGVPYEQYF. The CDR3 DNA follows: TGCAGCGTTGAGCCGGCAGGGGTCCCCTACGAGCAGTACTTC.

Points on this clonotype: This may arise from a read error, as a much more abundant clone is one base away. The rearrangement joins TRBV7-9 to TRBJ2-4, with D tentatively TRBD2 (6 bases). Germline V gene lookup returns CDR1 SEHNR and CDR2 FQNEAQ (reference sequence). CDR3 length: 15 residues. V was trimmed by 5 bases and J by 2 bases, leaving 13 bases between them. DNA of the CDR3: TGTGCCAGCAGCCCATCGGGAGCCCCCAAAAACATTCAGTACTTC. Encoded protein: CASSPSGAPKNIQYF.

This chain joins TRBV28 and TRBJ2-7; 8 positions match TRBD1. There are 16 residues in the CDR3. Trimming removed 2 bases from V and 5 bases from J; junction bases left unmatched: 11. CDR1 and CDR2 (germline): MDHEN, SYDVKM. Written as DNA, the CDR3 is TGTGCCAGCAGTTTAATTCCCCAGGGGGCCACCCACGAGCAGTACTTC. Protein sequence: CASSLIPQGATHEQYF.

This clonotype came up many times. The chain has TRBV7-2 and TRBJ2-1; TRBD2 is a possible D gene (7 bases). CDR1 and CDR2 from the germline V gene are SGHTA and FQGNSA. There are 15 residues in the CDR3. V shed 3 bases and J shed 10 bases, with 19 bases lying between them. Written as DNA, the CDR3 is TGTGCCAGCAGCTTGGGGGGGGCGCAGAACAGGGAGCAGTTCTTC. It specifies CASSLGGAQNREQFF.

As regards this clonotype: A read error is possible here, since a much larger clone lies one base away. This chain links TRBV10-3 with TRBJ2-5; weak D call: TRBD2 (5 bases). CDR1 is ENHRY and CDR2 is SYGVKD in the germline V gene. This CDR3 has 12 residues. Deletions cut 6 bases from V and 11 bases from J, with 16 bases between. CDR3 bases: TGTGCCATCAGCTTTAGTCGGGATGAGCAGTACTTC. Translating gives CAISFSRDEQYF.

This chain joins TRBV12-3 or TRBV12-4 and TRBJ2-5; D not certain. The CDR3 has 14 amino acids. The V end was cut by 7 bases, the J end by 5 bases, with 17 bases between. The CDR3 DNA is TGTGCCAGCACGTTTGGGTCCGGCAGGGAGACCCAGTACTTC. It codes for CASTFGSGRETQYF.

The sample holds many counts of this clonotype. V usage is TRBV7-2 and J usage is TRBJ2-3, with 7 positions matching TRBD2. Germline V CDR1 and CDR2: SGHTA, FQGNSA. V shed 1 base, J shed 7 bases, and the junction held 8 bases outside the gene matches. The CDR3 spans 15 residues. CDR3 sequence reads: CASSLVSSGENTQYF. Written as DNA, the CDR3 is TGTGCCAGCAGCTTAGTCTCCAGCGGGGAGAATACGCAGTATTTT.

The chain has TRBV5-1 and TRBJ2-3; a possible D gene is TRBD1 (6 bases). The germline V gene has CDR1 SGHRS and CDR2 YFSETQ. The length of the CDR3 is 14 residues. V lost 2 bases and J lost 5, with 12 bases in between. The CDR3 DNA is TGCGCCAGCAGCTTTGGGGGCAAAGAAGATACGCAGTATTTT. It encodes CASSFGGKEDTQYF.

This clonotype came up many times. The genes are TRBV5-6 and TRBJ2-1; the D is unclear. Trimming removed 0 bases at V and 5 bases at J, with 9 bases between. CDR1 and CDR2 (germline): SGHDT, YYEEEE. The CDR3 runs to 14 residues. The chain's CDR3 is CASSLVTHHNEQFF. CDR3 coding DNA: TGTGCCAGCAGCTTGGTGACACACCACAATGAGCAGTTCTTC.

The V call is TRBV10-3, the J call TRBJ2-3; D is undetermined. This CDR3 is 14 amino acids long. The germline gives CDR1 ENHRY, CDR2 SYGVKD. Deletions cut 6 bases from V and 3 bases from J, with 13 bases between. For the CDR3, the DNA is TGTGCCATCAGCGAAGTTACGACGACAGATACGCAGTATTTT. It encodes CAISEVTTTDTQYF.

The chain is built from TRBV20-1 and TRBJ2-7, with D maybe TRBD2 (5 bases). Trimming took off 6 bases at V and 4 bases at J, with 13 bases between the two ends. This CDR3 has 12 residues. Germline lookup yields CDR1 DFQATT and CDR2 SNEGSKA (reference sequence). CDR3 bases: TGCAGTGCCCATGAGGGTACTTACGAGCAGTACTTC. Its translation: CSAHEGTYEQYF.

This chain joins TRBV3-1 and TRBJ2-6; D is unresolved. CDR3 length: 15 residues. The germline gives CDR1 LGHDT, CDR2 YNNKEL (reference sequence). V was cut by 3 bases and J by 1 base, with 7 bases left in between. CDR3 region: CASSHWGSGANVLTF. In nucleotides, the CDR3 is TGTGCCAGCAGCCATTGGGGTTCTGGGGCCAACGTCCTGACTTTC.

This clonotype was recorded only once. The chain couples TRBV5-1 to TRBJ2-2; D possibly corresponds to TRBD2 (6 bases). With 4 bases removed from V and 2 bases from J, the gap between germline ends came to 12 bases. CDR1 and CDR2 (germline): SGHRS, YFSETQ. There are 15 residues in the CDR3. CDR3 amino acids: CASSGGIANTGELFF. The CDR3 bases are TGCGCCAGCAGCGGCGGGATTGCCAACACCGGGGAGCTGTTTTTT.

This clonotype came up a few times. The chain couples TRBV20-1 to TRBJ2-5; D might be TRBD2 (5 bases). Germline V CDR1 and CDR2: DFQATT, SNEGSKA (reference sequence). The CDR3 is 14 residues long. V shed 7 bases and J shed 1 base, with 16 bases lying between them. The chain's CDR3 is CSVPLRGRQETQYF. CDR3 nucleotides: TGCAGTGTCCCCCTCAGAGGGCGCCAAGAGACCCAGTACTTC.

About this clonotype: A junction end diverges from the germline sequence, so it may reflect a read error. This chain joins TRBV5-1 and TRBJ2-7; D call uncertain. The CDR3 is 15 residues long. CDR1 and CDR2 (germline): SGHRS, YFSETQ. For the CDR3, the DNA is TGCGTCAGCAGCTTGATTGTGGTCTCGCCCTACGAGCAGTACTTC. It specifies CVSSLIVVSPYEQYF.

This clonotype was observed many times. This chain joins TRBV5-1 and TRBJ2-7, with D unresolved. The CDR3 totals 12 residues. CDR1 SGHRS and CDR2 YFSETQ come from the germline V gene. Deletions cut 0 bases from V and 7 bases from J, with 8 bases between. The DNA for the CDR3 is TGCGCCAGCAGCTTGGCCAAGGGTGAGCAGTACTTC. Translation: CASSLAKGEQYF.

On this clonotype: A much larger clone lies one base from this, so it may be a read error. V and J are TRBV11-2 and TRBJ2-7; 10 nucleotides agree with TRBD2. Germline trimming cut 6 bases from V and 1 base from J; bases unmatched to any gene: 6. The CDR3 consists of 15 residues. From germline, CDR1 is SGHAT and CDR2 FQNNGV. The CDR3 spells CASREGTSVSYEQYF. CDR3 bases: TGTGCCAGCAGGGAGGGGACTAGCGTATCCTACGAGCAGTACTTC.

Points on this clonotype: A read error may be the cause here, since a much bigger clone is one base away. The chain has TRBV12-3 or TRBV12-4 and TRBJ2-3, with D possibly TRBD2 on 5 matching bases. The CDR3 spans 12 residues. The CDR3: CAGSITGDTQYF. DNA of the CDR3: TGTGCCGGCAGCATCACGGGGGATACGCAGTATTTT.

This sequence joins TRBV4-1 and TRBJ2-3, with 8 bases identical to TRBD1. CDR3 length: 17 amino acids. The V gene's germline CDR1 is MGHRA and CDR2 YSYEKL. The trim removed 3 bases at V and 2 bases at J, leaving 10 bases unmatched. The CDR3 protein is CASSHISRGLYTDTQYF. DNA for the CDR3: TGCGCCAGCAGCCATATTAGCAGGGGGCTGTACACAGATACGCAGTATTTT.

CDR3: CASSFRTPNYGYTF. The CDR3 DNA is TGTGCCAGCAGCTTCCGGACACCTAACTATGGCTACACCTTC. This sequence joins TRBV7-2 and TRBJ1-2; D perhaps matches TRBD1 (5 bases). Trimming cost V 3 bases and J 0 bases, with 8 bases left between them. Looked up from germline, CDR1 is SGHTA and CDR2 is FQGNSA. The CDR3 is 14 amino acids.

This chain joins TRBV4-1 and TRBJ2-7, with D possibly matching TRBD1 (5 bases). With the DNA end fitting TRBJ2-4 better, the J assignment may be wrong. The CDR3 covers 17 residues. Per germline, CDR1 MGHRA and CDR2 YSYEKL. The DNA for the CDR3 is TGCGCCAGCAGCCAAGACGGAGCGACAGCCTGGTCTCTCATTCAGTACTTC. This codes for CASSQDGATAWSLIQYF.

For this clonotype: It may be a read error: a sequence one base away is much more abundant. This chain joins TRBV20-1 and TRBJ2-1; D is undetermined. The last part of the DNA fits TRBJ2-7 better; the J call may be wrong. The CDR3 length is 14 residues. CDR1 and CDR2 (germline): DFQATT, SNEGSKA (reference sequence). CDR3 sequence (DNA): TGCAGTGTTACCAGCGCCAGCTCCTACAATGAGCAGTACTTC. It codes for CSVTSASSYNEQYF.

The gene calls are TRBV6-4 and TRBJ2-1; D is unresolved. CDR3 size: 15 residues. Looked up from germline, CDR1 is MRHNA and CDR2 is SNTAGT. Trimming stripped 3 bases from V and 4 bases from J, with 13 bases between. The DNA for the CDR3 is TGTGCCAGCAGTGAAGAGGTAAACGGTTACAATGAGCAGTTCTTC. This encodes CASSEEVNGYNEQFF.

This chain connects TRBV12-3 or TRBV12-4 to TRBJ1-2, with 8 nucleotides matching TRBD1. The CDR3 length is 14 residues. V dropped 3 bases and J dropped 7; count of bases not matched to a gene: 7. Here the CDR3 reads CASSFVDRGFGYTF. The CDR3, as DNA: TGTGCCAGCAGTTTTGTAGACAGGGGATTTGGCTACACCTTC.

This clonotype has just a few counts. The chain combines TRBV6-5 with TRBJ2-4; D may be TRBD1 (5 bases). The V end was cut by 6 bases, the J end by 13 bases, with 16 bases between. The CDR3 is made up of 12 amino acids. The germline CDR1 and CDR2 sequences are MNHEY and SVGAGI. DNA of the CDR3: TGTGCCAGCAGACGCCCAGGGATGGAGCAGTACTTC. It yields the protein CASRRPGMEQYF.

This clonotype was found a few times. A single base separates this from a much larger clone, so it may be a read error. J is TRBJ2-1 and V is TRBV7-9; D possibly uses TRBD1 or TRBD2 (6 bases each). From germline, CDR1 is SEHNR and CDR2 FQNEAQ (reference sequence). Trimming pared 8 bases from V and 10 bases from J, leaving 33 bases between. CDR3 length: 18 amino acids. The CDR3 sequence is CASPLSPYRGGPWDEQFF. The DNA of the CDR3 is TGTGCCAGCCCCCTGAGCCCTTACCGAGGGGGGCCTTGGGACGAGCAGTTCTTC.